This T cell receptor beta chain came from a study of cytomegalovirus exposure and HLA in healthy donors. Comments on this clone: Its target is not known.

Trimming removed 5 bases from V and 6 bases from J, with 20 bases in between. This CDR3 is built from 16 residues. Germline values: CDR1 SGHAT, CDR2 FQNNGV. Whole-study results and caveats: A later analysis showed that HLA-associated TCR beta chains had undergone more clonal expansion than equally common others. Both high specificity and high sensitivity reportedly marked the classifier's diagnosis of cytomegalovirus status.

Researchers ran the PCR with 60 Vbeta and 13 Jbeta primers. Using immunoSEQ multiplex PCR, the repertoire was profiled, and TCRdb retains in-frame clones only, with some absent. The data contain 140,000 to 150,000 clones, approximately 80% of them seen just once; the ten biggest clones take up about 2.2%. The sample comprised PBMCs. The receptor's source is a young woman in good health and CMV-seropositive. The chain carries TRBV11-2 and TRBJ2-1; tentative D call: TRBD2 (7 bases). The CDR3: CASSRTPGGHGNEQFF. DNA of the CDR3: TGTGCCAGCAGCCGTACCCCGGGGGGCCATGGCAATGAGCAGTTCTTC. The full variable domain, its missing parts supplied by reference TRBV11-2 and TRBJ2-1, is EAGVAQSPRYKIIEKRQSVAFWCNPISGHATLYWYQQILGQGPKLLIQFQNNGVVDDSQLPKDRFSAERLKGVDSTLKIQPAKLEDSAVYLCASSRTPGGHGNEQFFGPGTRLTVL.